This T cell receptor (beta chain) was found in a study of T cell clones after liver transplantation. Trimming took 7 bases from V and 0 from J, leaving 9 bases between them. The CDR3 is made up of 13 amino acids. Per the germline V gene, CDR1 is SGHTA and CDR2 is FQGNSA. Generated by immunoSEQ multiplex PCR, the TCRdb table keeps only in-frame clones and is missing some. Of over 60,000 clones listed, 80% were seen once; the top ten hold 0.6%. The starting material was CD4+ T cells from blood, obtained before liver transplant. V and J are TRBV7-2 and TRBJ1-2; no clear D. The origin of this receptor is a human donor who received a liver transplant. The CDR3: CASTRGANYGYTF. The DNA of the CDR3 is TGTGCCAGCACCCGGGGAGCTAACTATGGCTACACCTTC. Filled out from reference TRBV7-2 and TRBJ1-2, the complete variable domain reads GAGVSQSPSNKVTEKGKDVELRCDPISGHTALYWYRQSLGQGLEFLIYFQGNSAPDKSGLPSDRFSAERTGGSVSTLTIQRTQQEDSAVYLCASTRGANYGYTFGSGTRLTVV.